These 16 T cell receptor beta chains were sequenced from one sample in a study of vaccination effects on CD4 cells after COVID-19. The antigens these receptors bind are not known. Investigators separated out CD4+ T cells once around nine days of culture had passed. Each person got two doses of an mRNA SARS-CoV-2 vaccine, BNT162b2 or mRNA-1273. Repertoires were generated with immunoSEQ multiplex PCR, while TCRdb's copy carries only in-frame clones and drops some. The sample records more than 60,000 clones, 74% being singletons. The material sequenced was CD4+ T cells from PBMCs cultured without peptide, taken after COVID-19 vaccination. These receptors came from a human donor who received a COVID-19 vaccine.

V and J are TRBV19 and TRBJ2-2; TRBD1 aligns across 9 bases. Looked up from germline, CDR1 is LNHDA and CDR2 is SQIVND (reference sequence). CDR3 size: 19 residues. The J segment lost 4 bases and the V segment lost 3 bases, leaving 15 bases of the junction unmatched. The CDR3: CASSIYIPGQGSGTGELFF. CDR3 in DNA: TGTGCCAGTAGTATCTATATACCGGGACAGGGAAGTGGCACCGGGGAGCTGTTTTTT.

The table lists this clone with a few counts. The chain uses TRBV5-1 and TRBJ2-3, with 10 bases fitting TRBD2. The germline CDR1 and CDR2 sequences are SGHRS and YFSETQ. V was pared by 5 bases and J by 3 bases, with 9 bases of the junction left unmatched. The CDR3 totals 16 residues. The CDR3 loop is CASSRAGGVTTDTQYF. The CDR3 coding sequence is TGCGCCAGCAGTCGAGCGGGGGGGGTGACGACAGATACGCAGTATTTT. Full variable domain (missing parts from reference TRBV5-1 and TRBJ2-3): KAGVTQTPRYLIKTRGQQVTLSCSPISGHRSVSWYQQTPGQGLQFLFEYFSETQRNKGNFPGRFSGRQFSNSRSEMNVSTLELGDSALYLCASSRAGGVTTDTQYFGPGTRLTVL.

This clone has just one count. The chain employs TRBV6-5 and TRBJ2-1; tentative D call: TRBD1 (5 bases). The CDR3 consists of 13 residues. V gave up 0 bases and J gave up 10 bases, with 10 bases separating them. Germline values: CDR1 MNHEY, CDR2 SVGAGI. CDR3 sequence (DNA): TGTGCCAGCAGTTACTCGGGGCAGCAGGAGCAGTTCTTC. Translation: CASSYSGQQEQFF.

In its sample, this clone was seen a few times. The DNA for the CDR3 is TGTGCCAGCAGCCTACAAGGCACAGATACGCAGTATTTT. Amino acids: CASSLQGTDTQYF. The V gene is TRBV7-2, the J gene TRBJ2-3; D is ambiguous. Deletions cut 5 bases from V and 1 base from J, with 7 bases between. This CDR3 has 13 residues. The germline gives CDR1 SGHTA, CDR2 FQGNSA.

Note on this clone: Mismatch with germline at one junction end may stem from a read error. The chain employs TRBV4-1 and TRBJ2-2; TRBD2 matches at 13 bases. The CDR3 has 17 amino acids. CDR1 is MGHRA, CDR2 YSYEKL, per germline. CDR3 amino acids: CASRQGLAGARTGELFF. CDR3 nucleotide sequence: TGCGCCAGCAGGCAAGGACTAGCGGGGGCAAGGACCGGGGAGCTGTTTTTT.

V usage is TRBV27 and J usage is TRBJ2-7; 8 positions agree with TRBD1. The junction had 5 bases not matched to a gene; V was cut back by 1 base and J by 3 bases. Germline V gene lookup returns CDR1 MNHEY and CDR2 SMNVEV (reference sequence). The CDR3 runs to 15 residues. DNA for the CDR3: TGTGCCAGCAGTTTATTACCGGGACAGGACTACGAGCAGTACGTC. As protein: CASSLLPGQDYEQYV.

The genes are TRBV7-3 and TRBJ1-2; D possibly corresponds to TRBD1 (5 bases). The V gene's germline CDR1 is SGHTA and CDR2 FQGTGA. CDR3 length: 13 residues. Trimming pared 3 bases from V and 7 bases from J, leaving 12 bases between. The CDR3 DNA reads TGTGCCAGCAGCTTTTCCGGGGCGGTTGGCTACACCTTC. It is translated as CASSFSGAVGYTF.

This clone was counted a few times. This rearrangement joins TRBV6-2 or TRBV6-3 to TRBJ1-2; 7 positions agree with TRBD1. Germline assignment: CDR1 MNHEY and CDR2 SVGEGT. V lost 3 bases and J lost 5; bases outside the gene matches: 6. The CDR3 has 14 residues. CDR3 sequence (DNA): TGTGCCAGCAGTTATCGACAGGGTTGGTATGGCTACACCTTC. It codes for CASSYRQGWYGYTF.

This chain uses TRBV6-6 with TRBJ1-3, with 7 bases lining up with TRBD1. Trimming took 6 bases from V and 4 from J; bases not matched to a gene: 6. This CDR3 spans 14 amino acids. Germline V gives CDR1 MNHNY, CDR2 SVGAGI (reference sequence). The CDR3 loop is CASSQTGQGNTIYF. CDR3 nucleotide sequence: TGTGCCAGCAGCCAGACGGGACAGGGAAACACCATATATTTT.

The chain recombines TRBV9 with TRBJ1-1; TRBD1 is a possible D gene (6 bases). The CDR3 spans 14 residues. Trimming pared 3 bases from V and 4 bases from J, leaving 13 bases between. Germline CDR1 and CDR2: SGDLS and YYNGEE. CDR3 amino acids: CASSGNREGTEAFF. DNA of the CDR3: TGTGCCAGCAGCGGAAACAGGGAAGGCACTGAAGCTTTCTTT.

The chain uses TRBV28 and TRBJ2-2; a possible D gene is TRBD2 (6 bases). The ends were cut back, 7 bases at V and 6 bases at J, with 18 bases in the middle. This CDR3 is 15 amino acids long. The germline gives CDR1 MDHEN, CDR2 SYDVKM. The CDR3 sequence is CASTLGGATPGELFF. The CDR3 DNA reads TGTGCCAGCACCCTCGGAGGGGCGACGCCCGGGGAGCTGTTTTTT.

V usage is TRBV28 and J usage is TRBJ1-2, with 7 nucleotides matching TRBD1. Germline CDR1 is MDHEN and CDR2 is SYDVKM. The CDR3 contains 15 residues. Germline trimming cut 5 bases from V and 5 bases from J; bases unmatched to any gene: 11. The CDR3 DNA is TGTGCCAGCAGTGCCCCAGGGACAGCAAGATATGGCTACACCTTC. Amino acids: CASSAPGTARYGYTF.

The rearrangement joins TRBV18 to TRBJ1-2, with 9 bases aligning to TRBD1. J gave up 8 bases and V 6 bases, and 10 bases lay outside the gene matches. The germline CDR1 and CDR2 sequences are KGHSH and LQKENI. CDR3 length equals 14 residues. The CDR3 DNA is TGTGCCAGCTCTCCCTCGGACAGGGGTAGAGGCTACACCTTC. As protein: CASSPSDRGRGYTF.

This chain links TRBV5-1 with TRBJ2-2; 10 positions match TRBD2. V was clipped by 1 base and J by 3 bases; unmatched bases: 0. This CDR3 comprises 15 residues. Per the germline V gene, CDR1 is SGHRS and CDR2 is YFSETQ. The CDR3 DNA follows: TGCGCCAGCAGCTTGACTAGCGGGGACACCGGGGAGCTGTTTTTT. Translating it yields CASSLTSGDTGELFF.

This sequence joins TRBV5-1 and TRBJ2-5; D is possibly TRBD1 (6 bases). Germline V lookup: CDR1 SGHRS, CDR2 YFSETQ. V dropped 1 base and J dropped 2 bases, with 12 bases sitting between them. The CDR3 is 15 amino acids. The CDR3 reads CASSLLGHEQETQYF. DNA for the CDR3: TGCGCCAGCAGCTTGCTGGGACACGAGCAAGAGACCCAGTACTTC.

The rearrangement uses TRBV12-3 or TRBV12-4 and TRBJ2-1; D remains unclear. V dropped 6 bases and J dropped 2 bases, with 8 bases sitting between them. The CDR3 runs to 13 residues. The CDR3 DNA reads as TGTGCCAGCAGGTCCCTCGCCTACAATGAGCAGTTCTTC. Translation gives CASRSLAYNEQFF.